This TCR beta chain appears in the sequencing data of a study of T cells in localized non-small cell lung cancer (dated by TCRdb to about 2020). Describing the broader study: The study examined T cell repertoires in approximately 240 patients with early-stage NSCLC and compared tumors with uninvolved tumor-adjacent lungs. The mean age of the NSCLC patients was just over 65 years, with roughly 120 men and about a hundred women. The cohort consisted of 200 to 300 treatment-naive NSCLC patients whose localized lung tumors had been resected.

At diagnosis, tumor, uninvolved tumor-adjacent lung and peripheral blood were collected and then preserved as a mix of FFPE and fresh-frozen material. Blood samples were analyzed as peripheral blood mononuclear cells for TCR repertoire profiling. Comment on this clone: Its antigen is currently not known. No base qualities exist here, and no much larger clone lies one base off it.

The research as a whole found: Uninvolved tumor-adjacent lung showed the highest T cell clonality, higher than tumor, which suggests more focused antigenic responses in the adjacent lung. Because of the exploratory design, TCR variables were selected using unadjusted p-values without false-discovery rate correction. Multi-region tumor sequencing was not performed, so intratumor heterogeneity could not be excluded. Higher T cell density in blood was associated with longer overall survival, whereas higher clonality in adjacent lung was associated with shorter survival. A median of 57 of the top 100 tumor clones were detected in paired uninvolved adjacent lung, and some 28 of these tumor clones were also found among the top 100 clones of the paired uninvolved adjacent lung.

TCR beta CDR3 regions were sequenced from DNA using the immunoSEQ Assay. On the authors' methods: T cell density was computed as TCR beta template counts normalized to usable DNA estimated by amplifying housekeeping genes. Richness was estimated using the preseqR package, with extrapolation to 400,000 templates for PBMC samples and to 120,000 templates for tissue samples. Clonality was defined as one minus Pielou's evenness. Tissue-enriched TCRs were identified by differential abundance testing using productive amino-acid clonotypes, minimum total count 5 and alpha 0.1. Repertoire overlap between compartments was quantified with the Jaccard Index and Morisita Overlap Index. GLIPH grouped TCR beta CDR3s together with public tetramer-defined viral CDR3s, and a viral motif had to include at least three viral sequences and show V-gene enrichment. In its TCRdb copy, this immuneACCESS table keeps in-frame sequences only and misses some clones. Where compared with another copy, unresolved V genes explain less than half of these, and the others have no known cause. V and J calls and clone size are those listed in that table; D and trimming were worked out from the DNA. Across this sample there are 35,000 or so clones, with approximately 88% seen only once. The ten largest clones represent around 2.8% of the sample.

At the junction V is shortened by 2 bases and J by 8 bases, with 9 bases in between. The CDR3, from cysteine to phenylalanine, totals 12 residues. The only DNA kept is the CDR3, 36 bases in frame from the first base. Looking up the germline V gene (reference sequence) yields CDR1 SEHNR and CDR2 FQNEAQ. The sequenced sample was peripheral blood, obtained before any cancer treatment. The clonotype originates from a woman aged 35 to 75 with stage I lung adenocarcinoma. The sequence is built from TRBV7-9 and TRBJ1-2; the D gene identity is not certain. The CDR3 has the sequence CASSLSDGGYTF. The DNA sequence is TGTGCCAGCAGCTTATCCGACGGAGGCTACACCTTC. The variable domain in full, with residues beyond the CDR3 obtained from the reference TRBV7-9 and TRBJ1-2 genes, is DTGVSQNPRHKITKRGQNVTFRCDPISEHNRLYWYRQTLGQGPEFLTYFQNEAQLEKSRLLSDRFSAERPKGSFSTLEIQRTEQGDSAMYLCASSLSDGGYTFGSGTRLTVV.